One and the same sample provided the 14 T cell receptor beta chains below, sequenced in a study of cytomegalovirus exposure and HLA in healthy donors. Here immunoSEQ multiplex PCR was the method, and the copy in TCRdb shows in-frame clones only, minus some. The sample records around 300,000 clones, roughly 90% being singletons. What was sequenced was PBMCs. These receptors were collected from a man aged 25 to 45 in good health and CMV-seronegative.

In its sample, this clone was seen once. The V gene is TRBV2, the J gene TRBJ2-7; 7 positions match TRBD2. Germline lookup yields CDR1 SNHLY and CDR2 FYNNEI. V was pared by 2 bases and J by 3 bases, with 7 bases of the junction left unmatched. CDR3 length equals 15 residues. In DNA form, the CDR3 reads TGTGCCAGCAGTGAAATCTTGGGGAGGGGCTACGAGCAGTACTTC. This sequence encodes CASSEILGRGYEQYF.

The chain links TRBV10-3 to TRBJ1-1; 7 bases map to TRBD1. The CDR3 has 13 residues. The V segment lost 6 bases and the J segment 1 base; nucleotides outside the gene matches: 2. The germline CDR1 and CDR2 sequences are ENHRY and SYGVKD. The CDR3 DNA is TGTGCCATCAGGGGGACAGAGAACACTGAAGCTTTCTTT. Its translation is CAIRGTENTEAFF.

This clone was counted a single time. The chain uses TRBV6-6 and TRBJ1-1; 8 nucleotides match TRBD1. Germline CDR1 MNHNY, CDR2 SVGAGI (reference sequence). Trimming took 4 bases from V and 7 from J; bases not matched to a gene: 14. The CDR3 sequence is 16 residues long. Here the CDR3 DNA reads TGTGCCAGCAGTTCCACAACCATTTCAGGGGGCGGTGAAGCTTTCTTT. As protein: CASSSTTISGGGEAFF.

This chain links TRBV5-6 with TRBJ1-6, with 9 bases identical to TRBD1. Germline trimming cut 5 bases from V and 7 bases from J; bases unmatched to any gene: 4. Germline V CDR1 and CDR2: SGHDT, YYEEEE. CDR3 length: 14 amino acids. The CDR3 bases are TGTGCCAGCAGGTCCGGGACAGGGAATTCACCCCTCCACTTT. It specifies CASRSGTGNSPLHF.

The chain links TRBV10-2 to TRBJ2-7, with D possibly TRBD1 on 5 matching bases. The CDR3 is 15 amino acids. Germline loops: CDR1 WSHSY, CDR2 SAAADI. The V gene lost 0 bases and the J gene lost 2 bases, with 11 bases spanning the gap. The CDR3 DNA follows: TGCGCCAGCAGTGAGTCCAGGGTAGGCACCTACGAGCAGTACTTC. This encodes CASSESRVGTYEQYF.

V and J are TRBV29-1 and TRBJ1-5; no clear D gene. Germline lookup yields CDR1 SQVTM and CDR2 ANQGSEA. This CDR3 is built from 14 residues. Trimming removed 6 bases from V and 0 bases from J, with 12 bases in between. CDR3 region: CSVTDSYSNQPQHF. The CDR3 DNA reads TGCAGCGTAACGGACTCTTATAGCAATCAGCCCCAGCATTTT.

The chain employs TRBV11-2 and TRBJ2-5; the D gene is possibly TRBD2 (5 bases). Trimming removed 2 bases at V and 4 bases at J, with 14 bases between. This CDR3 is 15 amino acids long. Germline V gene data show CDR1 as SGHAT and CDR2 as FQNNGV. Written as DNA, the CDR3 is TGTGCCAGCAGCTTAAATCCGGGGAGAGGAGAGACCCAGTACTTC. Protein: CASSLNPGRGETQYF.

The chain recombines TRBV7-8 with TRBJ1-5; D possibly corresponds to TRBD1 (6 bases). Deletions cut 5 bases from V and 0 bases from J, with 17 bases between. Germline loops: CDR1 SGHVS, CDR2 FQNEAQ. This CDR3 spans 17 amino acids. The CDR3 here is CASSVRTAAYSNQPQHF. CDR3 coding DNA: TGTGCCAGCAGCGTACGGACAGCCGCATATAGCAATCAGCCCCAGCATTTT.

This sequence joins TRBV10-2 and TRBJ1-1, with TRBD1 as a possible D gene (6 bases). The germline V gene has CDR1 WSHSY and CDR2 SAAADI. The CDR3 runs 14 residues. The germline V and J ends were trimmed by 3 bases and 1 base, with 9 bases remaining between them. CDR3 region: CASSDSGANTEAFF. CDR3 coding DNA: TGCGCCAGCAGTGATTCAGGGGCGAACACTGAAGCTTTCTTT.

This clone has a handful of counts. The V call is TRBV5-1, the J call TRBJ1-6, with 9 bases aligning to TRBD1. The V segment lost 5 bases and the J segment 7 bases; nucleotides outside the gene matches: 7. Germline CDR1 reads SGHRS; CDR2 reads YFSETQ. This CDR3 spans 15 amino acids. CDR3 DNA: TGCGCCAGCAGTCTCGAGGGACAGGGAAATTCACCCCTCCACTTT. This codes for CASSLEGQGNSPLHF.

The chain combines TRBV20-1 with TRBJ2-7; D gene uncertain. Germline CDR1 is DFQATT and CDR2 is SNEGSKA (reference sequence). The CDR3 consists of 11 residues. V lost 3 bases, J lost 12 bases, and 15 bases lay in between. CDR3 sequence reads: CSARFIDGRYF. CDR3 bases: TGCAGTGCTAGGTTCATAGATGGTCGGTACTTC.

CDR3 in amino acids: CASSPGTGDYEQYF. The CDR3 region has the DNA TGTGCCAGCAGCCCGGGGACAGGGGACTACGAGCAGTACTTC. V usage is TRBV7-6 and J usage is TRBJ2-7; TRBD1 agrees at 10 bases. Germline-derived CDR1 and CDR2 are SGHVS and FNYEAQ. V was pared by 5 bases and J by 3 bases, with 4 bases of the junction left unmatched. The length of the CDR3 is 14 residues.

The rearrangement joins TRBV14 to TRBJ2-3; possibly TRBD2 for D (6 bases). The CDR3 length is 15 residues. Germline CDR1 reads SGHDN; CDR2 reads FVKESK. The ends were cut back, 1 base at V and 3 bases at J, with 11 bases in the middle. CDR3 residues: CASSQGGDWTDTQYF. The CDR3 DNA sequence: TGTGCCAGCAGCCAAGGTGGGGACTGGACAGATACGCAGTATTTT.

The rearrangement links TRBV4-3 to TRBJ1-1, with D maybe TRBD1 (5 bases). CDR3 length equals 15 residues. Trimming pared 3 bases from V and 1 base from J, leaving 12 bases between. From germline, CDR1 is LGHNA and CDR2 YSLEER. The CDR3 DNA sequence: TGCGCCAGCAGCCATAGGACAAGGGAGAACACTGAAGCTTTCTTT. It is translated as CASSHRTRENTEAFF.